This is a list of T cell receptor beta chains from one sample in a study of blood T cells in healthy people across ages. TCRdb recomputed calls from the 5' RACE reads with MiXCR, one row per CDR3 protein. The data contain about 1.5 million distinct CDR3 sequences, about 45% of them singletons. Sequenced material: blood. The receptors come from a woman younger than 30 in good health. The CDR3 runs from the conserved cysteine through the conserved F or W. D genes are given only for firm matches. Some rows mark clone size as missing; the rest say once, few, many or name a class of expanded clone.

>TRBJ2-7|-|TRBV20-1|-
CSARRDRPPNEQYF
TGCAGTGCCAGGAGGGACAGACCTCCGAACGAGCAGTACTTC
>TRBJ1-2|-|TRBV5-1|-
CASSPGHVSYGYTF
TGCGCCAGCAGCCCAGGACACGTCAGCTATGGCTACACCTTC
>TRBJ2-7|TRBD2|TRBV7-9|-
CASSAKYGRSSYEQYF
TGTGCCAGCAGCGCCAAATACGGGAGGAGCTCCTACGAGCAGTACTTC
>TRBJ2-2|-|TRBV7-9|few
CASSLSLAPGELFF
TGTGCCAGCAGCTTAAGTCTAGCCCCCGGGGAGCTGTTTTTT
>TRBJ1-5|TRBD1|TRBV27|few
CASSSRTGFQPQHF
TGTGCCAGCAGTTCCAGGACAGGGTTTCAGCCCCAGCATTTT
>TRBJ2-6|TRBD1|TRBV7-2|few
CASRDRGSTGANVLTF
TGTGCCAGCCGGGACAGGGGTTCAACTGGGGCCAACGTCCTGACTTTC
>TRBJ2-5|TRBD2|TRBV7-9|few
CASSLLLAGRETQYF
TGTGCCAGCAGCTTACTACTAGCGGGACGGGAGACCCAGTACTTC
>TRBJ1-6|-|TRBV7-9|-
CATSLGETPLHF
TGTGCCACATCACTAGGGGAGACACCCCTCCACTTT
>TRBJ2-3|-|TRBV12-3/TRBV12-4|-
CASTGDGTSIADVEYF
TGTGCCAGCACCGGGGACGGGACCAGCATTGCAGATGTGGAGTATTTT
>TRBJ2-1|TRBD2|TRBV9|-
CANSVVLAGASYNEQFF
TGTGCCAACAGCGTAGTTCTAGCGGGAGCCTCCTACAATGAGCAGTTCTTC
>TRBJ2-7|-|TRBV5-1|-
CASSLAPEFEQYF
TGCGCCAGCAGCTTGGCCCCGGAGTTTGAGCAGTACTTC
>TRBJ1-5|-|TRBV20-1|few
CSARDGGSGQPQHF
TGCAGTGCTAGAGATGGGGGGTCCGGACAGCCCCAGCATTTT
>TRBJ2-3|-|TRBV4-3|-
CASSQDSGHITDTQYF
TGCGCCAGCAGCCAAGATTCTGGACACATCACAGATACGCAGTATTTT
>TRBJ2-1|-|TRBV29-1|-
CSVGYGRPGRYNEQFF
TGCAGCGTTGGATATGGAAGGCCAGGGCGCTACAATGAGCAGTTCTTC
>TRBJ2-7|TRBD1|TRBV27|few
CASSLTGIHEQYF
TGTGCCAGCAGCTTGACAGGGATCCACGAGCAGTACTTC
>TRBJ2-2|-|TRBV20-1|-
CSAPSVSGELFF
TGCAGTGCGCCGTCTGTGTCCGGGGAGCTGTTTTTT
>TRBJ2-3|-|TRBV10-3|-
CAISAASAPDTQYF
TGTGCCATCAGTGCGGCTAGCGCGCCAGATACGCAGTATTTT
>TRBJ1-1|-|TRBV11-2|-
CASSPREGWNTEAFF
TGTGCCAGCAGCCCGCGTGAGGGGTGGAACACTGAAGCTTTCTTT
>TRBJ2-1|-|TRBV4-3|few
CASSQDVLVSDSYNEQFF
TGCGCCAGCAGCCAAGATGTTCTCGTAAGTGACTCCTACAATGAGCAGTTCTTC
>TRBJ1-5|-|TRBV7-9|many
CASSLSTQPQHF
TGTGCCAGCAGCTTATCCACTCAGCCCCAGCATTTT
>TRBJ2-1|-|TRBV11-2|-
CASSRLTKYNEQFF
TGTGCCAGCAGCCGATTAACTAAGTACAATGAGCAGTTCTTC
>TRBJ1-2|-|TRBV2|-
CASNGAGYGYTF
TGTGCCAGCAACGGGGCTGGCTATGGCTACACCTTC
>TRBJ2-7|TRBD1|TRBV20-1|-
CSARVSGQGVYEQYF
TGCAGTGCTAGAGTAAGTGGACAGGGGGTCTACGAGCAGTACTTC
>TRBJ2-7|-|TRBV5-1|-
CASQRVGSSYNEQYF
TGCGCCAGCCAAAGGGTGGGGAGCTCCTACAATGAGCAGTACTTC
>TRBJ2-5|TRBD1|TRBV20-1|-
CSATEGQLQETQYF
TGCAGTGCAACCGAGGGACAGCTACAAGAGACCCAGTACTTC
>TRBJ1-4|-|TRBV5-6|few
CASSLIKGEKLFF
TGTGCCAGCAGCTTAATTAAAGGAGAAAAACTGTTTTTT
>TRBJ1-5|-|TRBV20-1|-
CSAAQAGWGGQPQHF
TGCAGTGCCGCCCAGGCAGGGTGGGGCGGTCAGCCCCAGCATTTT
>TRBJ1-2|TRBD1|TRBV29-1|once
CSVEGTGNGYTF
TGCAGCGTTGAAGGGACAGGGAATGGCTACACCTTC
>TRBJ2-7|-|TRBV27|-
CASSPGFWGLSYEQYF
TGTGCCAGCAGTCCCGGTTTCTGGGGGCTTTCCTACGAGCAGTACTTC
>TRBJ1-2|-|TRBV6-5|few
CASSYVPYNYGYTF
TGTGCCAGCAGTTACGTCCCCTATAACTATGGCTACACCTTC
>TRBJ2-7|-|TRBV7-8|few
CASSVWGSSYEQYF
TGTGCCAGCAGCGTCTGGGGGAGTTCCTACGAGCAGTACTTC
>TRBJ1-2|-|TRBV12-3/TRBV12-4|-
CASRGMRGYTF
TGTGCCAGCAGGGGGATGCGCGGCTACACCTTC
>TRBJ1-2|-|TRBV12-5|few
CASGSWGRENGYTF
TGTGCTAGTGGTTCATGGGGCAGGGAGAATGGCTACACCTTC
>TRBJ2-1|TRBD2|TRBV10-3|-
CAISESTRTSSRNEQFF
TGTGCCATCAGTGAGTCCACCAGGACTAGCAGCCGCAATGAGCAGTTCTTC
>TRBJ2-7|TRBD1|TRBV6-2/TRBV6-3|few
CASRNGGQGAYEQYF
TGTGCCAGCAGGAACGGCGGACAGGGGGCCTACGAGCAGTACTTC
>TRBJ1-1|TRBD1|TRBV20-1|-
CSARVATGRNTEAFF
TGCAGTGCTAGAGTCGCGACAGGGAGGAACACTGAAGCTTTCTTT
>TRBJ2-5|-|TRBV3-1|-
CASSPGEGVNEQYF
TGTGCCAGCAGCCCCGGCGAGGGAGTTAATGAGCAGTACTTC
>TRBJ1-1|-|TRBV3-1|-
CASSQDSRGPSTEAFF
TGTGCCAGCAGCCAAGATTCCAGGGGACCCTCCACTGAAGCTTTCTTT
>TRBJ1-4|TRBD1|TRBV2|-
CASRRQGGPNEKLFF
TGTGCCAGCAGAAGACAGGGGGGCCCTAATGAAAAACTGTTTTTT
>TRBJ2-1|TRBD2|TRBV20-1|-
CSAPGLAGVQETQFF
TGCAGTGCACCCGGCTTAGCGGGGGTCCAAGAGACCCAGTTCTTC
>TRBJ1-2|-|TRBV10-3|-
CAIGNDWYGYTF
TGTGCCATCGGGAACGACTGGTATGGCTACACCTTC
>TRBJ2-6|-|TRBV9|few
CASSVAGAGANVLTF
TGTGCCAGCAGCGTAGCAGGGGCTGGGGCCAACGTCCTGACTTTC
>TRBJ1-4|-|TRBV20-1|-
CSARLVGGEKLFF
TGCAGCGCTAGATTGGTTGGAGGGGAAAAACTGTTTTTT
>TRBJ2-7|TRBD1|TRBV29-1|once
CSVRARQGSREQYF
TGCAGCGTGCGAGCGCGACAGGGGTCGAGGGAGCAGTACTTC